The source of this TCR beta chain is a study of blood T cell repertoires in COVID-19. The overall study: Sites in the United States, Italy and Spain provided acute and convalescent COVID-19 samples. T cells, B-cell-depleted T cells, or PBMCs provided the cDNA or gDNA that served as material.

A Seattle source enrolled patients during active infection and followed them longitudinally. TCRdb's table, derived via immunoSEQ multiplex PCR, lists solely in-frame clones and lacks some. This table holds over 100,000 clones, around nine tenths found once. Germline CDR1 is MDHEN and CDR2 is SYDVKM. The CDR3 length is 18 residues. Trimming removed 7 bases from V and 5 bases from J; junction bases left unmatched: 17. The source material was peripheral blood. V usage is TRBV28 and J usage is TRBJ2-1; TRBD2 matches at 10 bases. The TCR was taken from a woman in her 70s with COVID-19, enrolled during active disease. In DNA, the CDR3 is TGTGCCAGCACAGGGGGTATTTATGGACTAGCGGCAAACAATGAGCAGTTCTTC. This codes for CASTGGIYGLAANNEQFF.